A selection of T cell receptor beta chains follows, all from one sample in a study of identical twins. TCRdb passed the 5' RACE reads through MiXCR, listing each CDR3 protein once. The table includes 200,000 to 250,000 distinct CDR3 sequences, 8% to 11% detected once. Sequencing was carried out using memory T cells sorted from blood. These receptors all come from a man in his fifties in good health. CDR3s include the opening cysteine and the closing phenylalanine or tryptophan. The order of the fields is CDR3 DNA, CDR3 protein, D gene, clone size, J gene, V gene. A D gene is named only where the DNA matches it firmly. Part of the rows lack a size; the others show once, few, many or a class for expanded clones.

cdr3_nt: TGCGCCAGCAGCACCGGACAGGGATCAACGTCGGATACGCAGTATTTT
cdr3_aa: CASSTGQGSTSDTQYF
d_call: TRBD1
clone_size: few
j_call: TRBJ2-3
v_call: TRBV5-1

cdr3_nt: TGTGCCAGCACCACCGGACAGGCCGCCTCGGCTTTCTTT
cdr3_aa: CASTTGQAASAFF
d_call: TRBD1
clone_size: many
j_call: TRBJ1-1
v_call: TRBV28

cdr3_nt: TGTGCCAGCAGACGCTCACTCCAGGGTCAGCCCCAGCATTTT
cdr3_aa: CASRRSLQGQPQHF
d_call: .
clone_size: .
j_call: TRBJ1-5
v_call: TRBV28

cdr3_nt: TGTGCCAGTAGCTGCGGGACTAGCGGCCTCTCCTACAATGAGCAGTTCTTC
cdr3_aa: CASSCGTSGLSYNEQFF
d_call: TRBD2
clone_size: .
j_call: TRBJ2-1
v_call: TRBV19

cdr3_nt: TGTGCCAGCAGCTCCCCCCAACTAGCCAAAAACATTCAGTACTTC
cdr3_aa: CASSSPQLAKNIQYF
d_call: .
clone_size: few
j_call: TRBJ2-4
v_call: TRBV7-9

cdr3_nt: TGCAGCGTTTCAGGGGGGATAGAGCCGAAAAACATTCAGTACTTC
cdr3_aa: CSVSGGIEPKNIQYF
d_call: .
clone_size: medium-sized
j_call: TRBJ2-4
v_call: TRBV29-1

cdr3_nt: TGCGCCAGCAGCGTGGCCGCCGGACTAGCAAGCGAGACCCAGTACTTC
cdr3_aa: CASSVAAGLASETQYF
d_call: TRBD2
clone_size: .
j_call: TRBJ2-5
v_call: TRBV5-1

cdr3_nt: TGTGCCAGCAGCCCGACCCGTAGCGGGGGGGCCTCTACGCAGTATTTT
cdr3_aa: CASSPTRSGGASTQYF
d_call: TRBD2
clone_size: many
j_call: TRBJ2-3
v_call: TRBV11-2

cdr3_nt: TGTGCCAGCAGCGTCAGGGGGCCGAGCAATGAGCAGTTCTTC
cdr3_aa: CASSVRGPSNEQFF
d_call: TRBD1
clone_size: many
j_call: TRBJ2-1
v_call: TRBV9

cdr3_nt: TGTGCCAGCTCGTTACAGGGTGAGCAGTACTTC
cdr3_aa: CASSLQGEQYF
d_call: .
clone_size: few
j_call: TRBJ2-7
v_call: TRBV18

cdr3_nt: TGTGCCAGCAGCTTGACCACAGGGACCAGTTCCTACAATGAGCAGTTCTTC
cdr3_aa: CASSLTTGTSSYNEQFF
d_call: .
clone_size: few
j_call: TRBJ2-1
v_call: TRBV5-6

cdr3_nt: TGCGCCAGCAGCTTGGGAGTCGAGAGTGAAGCTTTCTTT
cdr3_aa: CASSLGVESEAFF
d_call: .
clone_size: .
j_call: TRBJ1-1
v_call: TRBV5-1

cdr3_nt: TGCGCCAGCAGCCAAGAAGCCTACAATGAGCAGTTCTTC
cdr3_aa: CASSQEAYNEQFF
d_call: .
clone_size: many
j_call: TRBJ2-1
v_call: TRBV4-1

cdr3_nt: TGCAGTGCTAGGATAATGGGACAGGGGACAGATACGCAGTATTTT
cdr3_aa: CSARIMGQGTDTQYF
d_call: TRBD1
clone_size: few
j_call: TRBJ2-3
v_call: TRBV20-1

cdr3_nt: TGTGCCTGGAGTGTACAAACAGGGGGTAGGATAACCTTC
cdr3_aa: CAWSVQTGGRITF
d_call: TRBD1
clone_size: few
j_call: TRBJ1-2
v_call: TRBV30

cdr3_nt: TGTGCCAGCAGCTTAACCAGCACTCAGCCCCAGCATTTT
cdr3_aa: CASSLTSTQPQHF
d_call: .
clone_size: .
j_call: TRBJ1-5
v_call: TRBV7-8

cdr3_nt: TGCAGCGTTGTTAGACAGGGAAGATATGGCTACACCTTC
cdr3_aa: CSVVRQGRYGYTF
d_call: TRBD1
clone_size: few
j_call: TRBJ1-2
v_call: TRBV29-1

cdr3_nt: TGTGCCAGCAGCTTAGCGGCGGGAGGCGGTAACAATGAGCAGTTCTTC
cdr3_aa: CASSLAAGGGNNEQFF
d_call: TRBD2
clone_size: .
j_call: TRBJ2-1
v_call: TRBV7-2

cdr3_nt: TGTGCCAGCAGCTTAATGGCGGTCTCCTACAATGAGCAGTTCTTC
cdr3_aa: CASSLMAVSYNEQFF
d_call: .
clone_size: few
j_call: TRBJ2-1
v_call: TRBV7-2

cdr3_nt: TGTGCCAGCAGTTTATCCCGGGGGGTAGGTGCGCAGTATTTT
cdr3_aa: CASSLSRGVGAQYF
d_call: TRBD2
clone_size: many
j_call: TRBJ2-3
v_call: TRBV12-3/TRBV12-4

cdr3_nt: TGTGCCAGCAAAGCCGGGGTTCCTGGAAACACCATATATTTT
cdr3_aa: CASKAGVPGNTIYF
d_call: .
clone_size: .
j_call: TRBJ1-3
v_call: TRBV12-3/TRBV12-4

cdr3_nt: TGTGCCAGCAGCCCCAACCCAGGGGTGGCTGGCTACACCTTC
cdr3_aa: CASSPNPGVAGYTF
d_call: .
clone_size: few
j_call: TRBJ1-2
v_call: TRBV6-1

cdr3_nt: TGTGCCAGCAGCTTAGCTGGCGGGGGGAACTCCTACAATGAGCAGTTCTTC
cdr3_aa: CASSLAGGGNSYNEQFF
d_call: TRBD2
clone_size: many
j_call: TRBJ2-1
v_call: TRBV7-2

cdr3_nt: TGTGCCAGCAGCCCTCGGACTAGTAGTGAGACCCAGTACTTC
cdr3_aa: CASSPRTSSETQYF
d_call: TRBD2
clone_size: few
j_call: TRBJ2-5
v_call: TRBV5-4

cdr3_nt: TGTGCCAGCAGCCAGCGGGGTACAGATACGCAGTATTTT
cdr3_aa: CASSQRGTDTQYF
d_call: .
clone_size: .
j_call: TRBJ2-3
v_call: TRBV3-1

cdr3_nt: TGTGCCAGCAGCGCATCTAGCGGGACGTACATTCAGTACTTC
cdr3_aa: CASSASSGTYIQYF
d_call: TRBD2
clone_size: many
j_call: TRBJ2-4
v_call: TRBV11-2

cdr3_nt: TGTGCCAGCAGCTTAGGGGCTTCCCCGTACCAAGAGACCCAGTACTTC
cdr3_aa: CASSLGASPYQETQYF
d_call: .
clone_size: .
j_call: TRBJ2-5
v_call: TRBV7-9

cdr3_nt: TGTGCCAGCAGCAAGACCTACGAGCAGTACTTC
cdr3_aa: CASSKTYEQYF
d_call: .
clone_size: few
j_call: TRBJ2-7
v_call: TRBV7-2

cdr3_nt: TGTGCCAGCAGTCCGCCGCACCGGGGGGCTGAAGCTTTCTTT
cdr3_aa: CASSPPHRGAEAFF
d_call: .
clone_size: few
j_call: TRBJ1-1
v_call: TRBV28

cdr3_nt: TGTGCCAGCCGGGTGACAGGGAACACCGGGGAGCTGTTTTTT
cdr3_aa: CASRVTGNTGELFF
d_call: .
clone_size: many
j_call: TRBJ2-2
v_call: TRBV7-8

cdr3_nt: TGTGCCAGCAGTTCACACAGGGACGGCTACACCTTC
cdr3_aa: CASSSHRDGYTF
d_call: .
clone_size: few
j_call: TRBJ1-2
v_call: TRBV28

cdr3_nt: TGCGCCAGCAGCCAAAGACTAGCGGCAGACTACGAGCAGTACTTC
cdr3_aa: CASSQRLAADYEQYF
d_call: TRBD2
clone_size: .
j_call: TRBJ2-7
v_call: TRBV4-3

cdr3_nt: TGCGCCAGCAGCAAACAGTTGACAGGGTCCTACGAGCAGTACTTC
cdr3_aa: CASSKQLTGSYEQYF
d_call: TRBD1
clone_size: few
j_call: TRBJ2-7
v_call: TRBV4-3

cdr3_nt: TGTGCCAGCAGACATAAGACTGGCGCGAACACCGGGGAGCTGTTTTTT
cdr3_aa: CASRHKTGANTGELFF
d_call: .
clone_size: .
j_call: TRBJ2-2
v_call: TRBV6-2/TRBV6-3

cdr3_nt: TGTGCCAGCAGCCGTACAGTCCTTAACTATGGCTACACCTTC
cdr3_aa: CASSRTVLNYGYTF
d_call: .
clone_size: many
j_call: TRBJ1-2
v_call: TRBV3-1

cdr3_nt: TGCAGTGCTAGTAGCTACAATGAGCAGTTCTTC
cdr3_aa: CSASSYNEQFF
d_call: .
clone_size: many
j_call: TRBJ2-1
v_call: TRBV20-1

cdr3_nt: TGTGCCAGCAGTCCCCGGACAGGGGGGAAATTCGGGGAGCTGTTTTTT
cdr3_aa: CASSPRTGGKFGELFF
d_call: TRBD1
clone_size: many
j_call: TRBJ2-2
v_call: TRBV27

cdr3_nt: TGTGCCAGCAGAGATGGGAGTCAAGAGACCCAGTACTTC
cdr3_aa: CASRDGSQETQYF
d_call: .
clone_size: many
j_call: TRBJ2-5
v_call: TRBV4-2

cdr3_nt: TGTGCCAGCAGTGGGACTAGCCAAGAGACCCAGTGCTTC
cdr3_aa: CASSGTSQETQCF
d_call: TRBD2
clone_size: .
j_call: TRBJ2-5
v_call: TRBV12-3/TRBV12-4

cdr3_nt: TGTGCCAGCAGTTTGGGACTTGCCAAGACCCAGTACTTC
cdr3_aa: CASSLGLAKTQYF
d_call: .
clone_size: few
j_call: TRBJ2-5
v_call: TRBV12-3/TRBV12-4

cdr3_nt: TGCAGTGCCCCCTTAGCGGGCGCGAACACCGGGGAGCTGTTTTTT
cdr3_aa: CSAPLAGANTGELFF
d_call: TRBD2
clone_size: few
j_call: TRBJ2-2
v_call: TRBV20-1

cdr3_nt: TGCAGTGCTAGAGAACTAGATTCCTACAATGAGCAGTTCTTC
cdr3_aa: CSARELDSYNEQFF
d_call: .
clone_size: few
j_call: TRBJ2-1
v_call: TRBV20-1

cdr3_nt: TGTGCCAGCAGCTTCAACCGGGACAGGGGATTCCAAGAGACCCAGTACTTC
cdr3_aa: CASSFNRDRGFQETQYF
d_call: TRBD1
clone_size: many
j_call: TRBJ2-5
v_call: TRBV11-2

cdr3_nt: TGTGCCAGCAGTGCCCGGGACAGGGGGCCACCTTTCTTT
cdr3_aa: CASSARDRGPPFF
d_call: TRBD1
clone_size: many
j_call: TRBJ1-1
v_call: TRBV25-1

cdr3_nt: TGTGCCAGCAGTCCCTCTTTTACAGGGGGCATCACTCAGCCCCAGCATTTT
cdr3_aa: CASSPSFTGGITQPQHF
d_call: TRBD1
clone_size: .
j_call: TRBJ1-5
v_call: TRBV6-1

cdr3_nt: TGTGCCAGCAGTTCAACGGGCCAGCGGATTTACAATGAGCAGTTCTTC
cdr3_aa: CASSSTGQRIYNEQFF
d_call: .
clone_size: many
j_call: TRBJ2-1
v_call: TRBV7-2

cdr3_nt: TGTGCCAGCGGCCTTCGCCCGGAGACCCAGTACTTC
cdr3_aa: CASGLRPETQYF
d_call: .
clone_size: .
j_call: TRBJ2-5
v_call: TRBV28

cdr3_nt: TGCGCCAGCAGCCAAGAAGCTAACTACCAAGAGACCCAGTACTTC
cdr3_aa: CASSQEANYQETQYF
d_call: .
clone_size: many
j_call: TRBJ2-5
v_call: TRBV4-1

cdr3_nt: TGTGCCAGCAGCTTAGGATGGCAGGGCCCCTTCACAGATACGCAGTATTTT
cdr3_aa: CASSLGWQGPFTDTQYF
d_call: .
clone_size: few
j_call: TRBJ2-3
v_call: TRBV7-8

cdr3_nt: TGCAGTGCTAGAGACCGGGACAGGGGAACAGATACGCAGTATTTT
cdr3_aa: CSARDRDRGTDTQYF
d_call: TRBD1
clone_size: .
j_call: TRBJ2-3
v_call: TRBV20-1

cdr3_nt: TGTGCCAGCAGCGGCGGGGCTGGGATTGAAGAGCAGTACTTC
cdr3_aa: CASSGGAGIEEQYF
d_call: .
clone_size: few
j_call: TRBJ2-7
v_call: TRBV6-1

cdr3_nt: TGTGCCAGTAAGCCCCTCGGGGCGGGGTTTGGGGCCAACGTCCTGACTTTC
cdr3_aa: CASKPLGAGFGANVLTF
d_call: .
clone_size: .
j_call: TRBJ2-6
v_call: TRBV27

cdr3_nt: TGCAGCGTTGCTGTCTCAACAGATACGCAGTATTTT
cdr3_aa: CSVAVSTDTQYF
d_call: .
clone_size: many
j_call: TRBJ2-3
v_call: TRBV29-1

cdr3_nt: TGCGCCAGCAGCCAAGACTCCTACGAGCAGTACTTC
cdr3_aa: CASSQDSYEQYF
d_call: .
clone_size: .
j_call: TRBJ2-7
v_call: TRBV5-1

cdr3_nt: TGCAGTGCTAGCGGGAAGATCGATGAGCAGTTCTTC
cdr3_aa: CSASGKIDEQFF
d_call: .
clone_size: .
j_call: TRBJ2-1
v_call: TRBV20-1

cdr3_nt: TGTGCCAGCAGTCCCCGGCGGGGTGAAAAACTGTTTTTT
cdr3_aa: CASSPRRGEKLFF
d_call: .
clone_size: many
j_call: TRBJ1-4
v_call: TRBV2

cdr3_nt: TGTGCCGAGAGACCGCTTAGCACAGATACGCAGTATTTT
cdr3_aa: CAERPLSTDTQYF
d_call: .
clone_size: many
j_call: TRBJ2-3
v_call: TRBV11-1

cdr3_nt: TGTGCCAGCAGCTTAGTTACTAGCGGGAAAGATACGCAGTATTTT
cdr3_aa: CASSLVTSGKDTQYF
d_call: TRBD2
clone_size: many
j_call: TRBJ2-3
v_call: TRBV7-6

cdr3_nt: TGTGCCAGCAGTTTCTCCGGGACAGGGAACACTGAAGCTTTCTTT
cdr3_aa: CASSFSGTGNTEAFF
d_call: TRBD1
clone_size: many
j_call: TRBJ1-1
v_call: TRBV12-3/TRBV12-4